Detailed here is one TCR beta chain. The sample comes from a study of blood T cell repertoires in COVID-19. Study details: Researchers got acute and convalescent COVID-19 samples from the United States, Italy and Spain.

The assay was immunoSEQ multiplex PCR, and TCRdb's table has in-frame clones only and misses some. Here the sample spans fewer than 70,000 clones, over 75% being singletons. Germline V gene sequence: CDR1 SQVTM, CDR2 ANQGSEA. The CDR3 is made up of 12 amino acids. V was pared by 6 bases and J by 7 bases, with 16 bases between. The sequencing sample was made of peripheral blood. The sequence was collected from a human donor in a cohort sampled during active COVID-19. This rearrangement joins TRBV29-1 to TRBJ2-7; TRBD2 is a possible D gene (6 bases). CDR3 sequence reads: CSVSGGTGEQYF. DNA for the CDR3: TGCAGCGTGAGCGGCGGGACGGGGGAGCAGTACTTC.